What follows are 25 T cell receptor beta chains derived from one specimen sequenced in a study of CD8+ T cells in alopecia areata. Following extraction, RNA underwent reverse transcription to cDNA, which served as the sequencing template. The protocol was immunoSEQ multiplex PCR, while the TCRdb copy is restricted to in-frame clones and leaves out a portion. The repertoire holds some 180,000 clones, with about 56% as singletons. The sequencing sample was made of CD8+ T cells sorted from blood. The receptors here all came from a human donor in good health.

This clone has just a few counts. This sequence joins TRBV7-9 and TRBJ1-1; the D gene is possibly TRBD1 (5 bases). Per the germline V gene, CDR1 is SEHNR and CDR2 is FQNEAQ (reference sequence). The CDR3 covers 17 residues. Trimming removed 4 bases from V and 7 bases from J, with 25 bases in between. CDR3 in amino acids: CASSSLGEGRGPLEAFF. Here the CDR3 DNA reads TGTGCCAGCAGCTCACTCGGCGAGGGGCGAGGGCCGCTTGAAGCTTTCTTT.

This clone has a handful of counts. The V call is TRBV27, the J call TRBJ2-7; D perhaps matches TRBD2 (7 bases). Per the germline V gene, CDR1 is MNHEY and CDR2 is SMNVEV (reference sequence). Trimming removed 1 base at V and 2 bases at J, with 9 bases between. This CDR3 has 14 amino acids. CDR3 nucleotide sequence: TGTGCCAGCAGTTTATGGGGGGGCCCCTACGAGCAGTACTTC. Protein: CASSLWGGPYEQYF.

This rearrangement joins TRBV29-1 to TRBJ1-2; D uncertain. Germline V CDR1 and CDR2: SQVTM, ANQGSEA. This CDR3 is 13 amino acids long. Trimming removed 0 bases from V and 3 bases from J, with 8 bases in between. CDR3 amino acids: CSVEERLDYGYTF. The CDR3 DNA is TGCAGCGTTGAAGAAAGATTGGACTATGGCTACACCTTC.

The chain is built from TRBV30 and TRBJ1-1; D gene unclear. CDR1 GTSNPN and CDR2 SVGIG come from the germline V gene (reference sequence). V lost 1 base and J 11 bases, leaving 14 bases between the germline ends. CDR3 length: 12 amino acids. CDR3 sequence reads: CAWSGPSRVAFF. The DNA for the CDR3 is TGTGCCTGGAGTGGGCCCAGTCGGGTGGCTTTCTTT.

The V and J genes are TRBV13 and TRBJ2-2; 7 positions match TRBD2. This CDR3 spans 15 amino acids. Germline CDR1 is PRHDT and CDR2 is FYEKMQ (reference sequence). With 4 bases clipped from V and 5 bases from J, the junction kept 7 bases outside the gene matches. This CDR3 reads CASSSERGRTGELFF. The CDR3 nucleotides read TGTGCCAGCAGCTCCGAGCGGGGTCGAACCGGGGAGCTGTTTTTT. The whole variable domain, filled in from reference TRBV13 and TRBJ2-2, reads AAGVIQSPRHLIKEKRETATLKCYPIPRHDTVYWYQQGPGQDPQFLISFYEKMQSDKGSIPDRFSAQQFSDYHSELNMSSLELGDSALYFCASSSERGRTGELFFGEGSRLTVL.

The chain has TRBV29-1 and TRBJ2-1; TRBD2 is a possible D gene (7 bases). This CDR3 has 15 amino acids. Germline V gene data show CDR1 as SQVTM and CDR2 as ANQGSEA. V lost 2 bases and J 2 bases, leaving 13 bases between the germline ends. The CDR3 protein is CSVESRGGTYNEQFF. The CDR3 DNA reads as TGCAGCGTTGAAAGCAGGGGAGGGACCTACAATGAGCAGTTCTTC.

This clone has more than one count but fewer than ten. The chain has TRBV19 and TRBJ2-1, with D tentatively TRBD1 or TRBD2 (6 bases each). V lost 3 bases and J 7 bases, leaving 10 bases between the germline ends. The CDR3 is made up of 13 amino acids. Germline V gene lookup returns CDR1 LNHDA and CDR2 SQIVND (reference sequence). The CDR3 DNA sequence: TGTGCCAGTAGTATTTGGGGGGCGAATGAGCAGTTCTTC. Encoded protein: CASSIWGANEQFF.

As DNA, the CDR3 is TGTGCCAGCAGCGCTGGACAGGCAACCTACGAGCAGTACTTC. This codes for CASSAGQATYEQYF. V gene TRBV5-6 combines with J gene TRBJ2-7; 7 bases are a match to TRBD1. V shed 4 bases, J shed 2 bases, and the junction held 6 bases outside the gene matches. The CDR3 has 14 residues. Germline values: CDR1 SGHDT, CDR2 YYEEEE.

This clone was recorded a few times. The chain employs TRBV2 and TRBJ2-3, with D possibly being TRBD1 or TRBD2 (6 bases each). The V end was cut by 5 bases, the J end by 1 base, with 16 bases between. Per germline, CDR1 SNHLY and CDR2 FYNNEI. CDR3 length equals 16 residues. The DNA for the CDR3 is TGTGCCAGCAGTAATCCGGGGGACACAGGCACAGATACGCAGTATTTT. Translating it yields CASSNPGDTGTDTQYF.

The DNA of the CDR3 is TGTGCCAGCAGCCTTATTAGGGTAGATACGCAGTATTTT. Translated, it gives CASSLIRVDTQYF. V and J are TRBV5-6 and TRBJ2-3; no firm D call. Germline V gene data show CDR1 as SGHDT and CDR2 as YYEEEE. V gave up 4 bases and J gave up 5 bases, with 11 bases separating them. The CDR3 runs 13 residues.

V is TRBV25-1 and J is TRBJ2-7; D is uncertain. CDR1 MGHDK and CDR2 SYGVNS come from the germline V gene. V lost 1 base to trimming and J lost 3 bases, with 1 base between them. The CDR3 sequence is 11 residues long. The CDR3 loop reads CASSEFYEQYF. CDR3 nucleotide sequence: TGTGCCAGCAGTGAATTCTACGAGCAGTACTTC.

The V gene is TRBV7-9, the J gene TRBJ1-5; D unclear. This CDR3 is 14 amino acids long. Per germline, CDR1 SEHNR and CDR2 FQNEAQ (reference sequence). V gave up 1 base and J gave up 0 bases, with 4 bases separating them. DNA of the CDR3: TGTGCCAGCAGCTTAGTAGATAGCAATCAGCCCCAGCATTTT. This codes for CASSLVDSNQPQHF.

V and J are TRBV4-1 and TRBJ1-5, with a tentative D call TRBD1 (5 bases). Trimming removed 4 bases from V and 7 bases from J, with 20 bases in between. The CDR3 covers 16 residues. Germline CDR1 reads MGHRA; CDR2 reads YSYEKL. The CDR3 spells CASSPRGQGAVQPQHF. The CDR3, as DNA: TGCGCCAGCAGCCCCCGAGGGCAAGGGGCCGTACAGCCCCAGCATTTT.

This rearrangement joins TRBV6-1 to TRBJ1-4, with D possibly TRBD1 on 5 matching bases. The CDR3 runs to 19 residues. The V and J ends lost 1 base and 1 base respectively, with 19 bases between them. The germline V gene encodes CDR1 MNHNS and CDR2 SASEGT. This CDR3 reads CASSEGPGLTFGTNEKLFF. The CDR3 DNA reads as TGTGCCAGCAGTGAAGGTCCGGGGCTTACCTTTGGAACTAATGAAAAACTGTTTTTT.

The table lists this clone with a few counts. In DNA, the CDR3 is TGTGCCAGCAGCTTTGGAGGGGGCAATTCACCCCTCCACTTT. It yields the protein CASSFGGGNSPLHF. The chain carries TRBV5-6 and TRBJ1-6; 7 nucleotides align to TRBD1. With 2 bases clipped from V and 7 bases from J, the junction kept 3 bases outside the gene matches. The CDR3 runs 14 residues. Germline-derived CDR1 and CDR2 are SGHDT and YYEEEE.

The table lists this clone with a few counts. The chain couples TRBV15 to TRBJ1-2, with a tentative D call TRBD1 (5 bases). Trimming pared 5 bases from V and 1 base from J, leaving 23 bases between. The germline gives CDR1 LNHNV, CDR2 YYDKDF (reference sequence). The CDR3 is 18 amino acids. The CDR3 bases are TGTGCCACCAGCGGACACCGGGAGCAGGGAATCTTTAACTATGGCTACACCTTC. Amino acids: CATSGHREQGIFNYGYTF.

This clone has more than one count but fewer than ten. The V gene is TRBV29-1, the J gene TRBJ1-2, with D possibly being TRBD1 (6 bases). Germline CDR1 reads SQVTM; CDR2 reads ANQGSEA. Trimming removed 3 bases from V and 8 bases from J, with 10 bases in between. There are 11 residues in the CDR3. The CDR3 sequence: CSVESGDGYTF. The CDR3 coding sequence is TGCAGCGTTGAGTCAGGGGACGGCTACACCTTC.

The gene calls are TRBV29-1 and TRBJ2-5; 7 bases are a match to TRBD2. In germline, CDR1 is SQVTM, CDR2 ANQGSEA. The CDR3 length is 16 residues. V shed 6 bases and J 2 bases; nucleotides not matched to a gene: 15. The CDR3 protein is CSVPGRLAKTQETQYF. The CDR3 nucleotides are TGCAGCGTCCCGGGGCGACTAGCCAAAACTCAAGAGACCCAGTACTTC.

In this sample, this clone turned up a few times. The rearrangement joins TRBV19 to TRBJ1-6; D ambiguous. V lost 9 bases, J lost 7 bases, and 16 bases lay in between. The CDR3 has 14 residues. Germline V CDR1 and CDR2: LNHDA, SQIVND (reference sequence). CDR3 amino acids: CASSPAGGNSPLHF. The DNA of the CDR3 is TGTGCCAGCTCCCCGGCAGGCGGAAATTCACCCCTCCACTTT.

The table lists this clone with a few counts. V gene TRBV6-1 combines with J gene TRBJ1-1; possible D gene TRBD1, 5 bases. The CDR3 is made up of 15 amino acids. V lost 2 bases and J lost 4, with 14 bases in between. The germline V gene encodes CDR1 MNHNS and CDR2 SASEGT. As DNA, the CDR3 is TGTGCCAGCAGTGAAAACCGGGGCAGTGGCACTGAAGCTTTCTTT. Its translation is CASSENRGSGTEAFF.

This clone occurred a few times. J is TRBJ1-4 and V is TRBV5-4; 7 bases line up with TRBD1. This CDR3 spans 16 amino acids. Germline V gene sequence: CDR1 SGHNT, CDR2 YYREEE (reference sequence). The trim removed 4 bases at V and 7 bases at J, leaving 13 bases unmatched. The CDR3 DNA is TGTGCCAGCAGCGGTGGGGACAGCCAATTCGGTGAAAAACTGTTTTTT. Its protein product is CASSGGDSQFGEKLFF.

The table lists this clone with a few counts. J is TRBJ2-7 and V is TRBV5-1; no firm D call. The germline V gene encodes CDR1 SGHRS and CDR2 YFSETQ. The CDR3 consists of 14 residues. The V and J ends lost 1 base and 1 base respectively, with 9 bases between them. The CDR3 nucleotides read TGCGCCAGCAGCTTGTCTGCCGGATCCTACGAGCAGTACTTC. Protein sequence: CASSLSAGSYEQYF.

The chain employs TRBV30 and TRBJ1-4; D remains ambiguous. CDR3 length: 11 residues. Germline V CDR1 and CDR2: GTSNPN, SVGIG (reference sequence). V was trimmed by 7 bases and J by 7 bases, leaving 10 bases between them. This CDR3 is CAFEYGEKLFF. DNA for the CDR3: TGTGCCTTCGAATACGGTGAAAAACTGTTTTTT.

The genes are TRBV23-1 and TRBJ2-4; D is tentatively TRBD1 or TRBD2 (5 bases each). TRBV23-1 is identified as an open reading frame with a role that is uncertain. There are 17 residues in the CDR3. V lost 6 bases and J 0 bases, leaving 18 bases between the germline ends. CDR3 sequence: CASSQEPPGPAKNIQYF. As DNA, the CDR3 is TGCGCCAGCAGCCAAGAACCGCCGGGACCAGCCAAAAACATTCAGTACTTC.

J is TRBJ1-2 and V is TRBV5-5; D unclear. Trimming stripped 0 bases from V and 8 bases from J, with 17 bases between. This CDR3 is built from 15 residues. Germline V gene sequence: CDR1 SGHKS, CDR2 YYEKEE (reference sequence). The CDR3 region is CASSLGRTPSRGYTF. The DNA for the CDR3 is TGTGCCAGCAGCTTGGGGAGGACCCCCAGCAGGGGCTACACCTTC.